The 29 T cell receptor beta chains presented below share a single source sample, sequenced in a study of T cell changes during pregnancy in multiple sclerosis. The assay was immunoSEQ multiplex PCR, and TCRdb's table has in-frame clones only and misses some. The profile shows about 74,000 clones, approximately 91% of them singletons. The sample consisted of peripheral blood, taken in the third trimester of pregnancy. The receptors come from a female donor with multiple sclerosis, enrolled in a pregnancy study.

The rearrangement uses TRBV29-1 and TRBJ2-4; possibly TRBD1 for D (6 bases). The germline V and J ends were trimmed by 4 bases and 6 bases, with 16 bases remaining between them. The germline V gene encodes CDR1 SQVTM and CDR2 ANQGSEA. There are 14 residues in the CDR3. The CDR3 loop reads CSVGVQGLRNIQYF. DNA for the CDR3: TGCAGCGTTGGGGTACAGGGCTTACGAAACATTCAGTACTTC.

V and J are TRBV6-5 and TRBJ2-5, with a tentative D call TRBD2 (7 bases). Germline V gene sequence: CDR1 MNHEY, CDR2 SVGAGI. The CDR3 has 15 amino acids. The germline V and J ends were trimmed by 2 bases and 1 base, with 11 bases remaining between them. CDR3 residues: CASSYRGGTQETQYF. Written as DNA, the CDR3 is TGTGCCAGCAGTTACAGGGGGGGGACCCAAGAGACCCAGTACTTC.

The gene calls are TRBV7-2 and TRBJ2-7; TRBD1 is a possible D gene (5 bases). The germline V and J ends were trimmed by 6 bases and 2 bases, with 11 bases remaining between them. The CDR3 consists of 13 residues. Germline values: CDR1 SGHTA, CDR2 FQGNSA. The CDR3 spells CASSRRRAYEQYF. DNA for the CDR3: TGTGCCAGCAGTCGCCGCAGGGCCTACGAGCAGTACTTC.

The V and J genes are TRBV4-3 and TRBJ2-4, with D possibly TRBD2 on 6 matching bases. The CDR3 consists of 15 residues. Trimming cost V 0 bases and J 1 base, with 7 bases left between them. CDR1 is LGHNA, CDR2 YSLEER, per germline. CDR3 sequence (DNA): TGCGCCAGCAGCCAAGAGGGGGGTGCCAAAAACATTCAGTACTTC. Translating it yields CASSQEGGAKNIQYF.

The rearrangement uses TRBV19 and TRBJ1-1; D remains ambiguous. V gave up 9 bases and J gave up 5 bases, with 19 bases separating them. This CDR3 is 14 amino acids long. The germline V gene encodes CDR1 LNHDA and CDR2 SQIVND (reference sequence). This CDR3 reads CASCARDLRTEAFF. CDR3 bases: TGTGCCAGCTGCGCTCGTGATTTACGGACTGAAGCTTTCTTT.

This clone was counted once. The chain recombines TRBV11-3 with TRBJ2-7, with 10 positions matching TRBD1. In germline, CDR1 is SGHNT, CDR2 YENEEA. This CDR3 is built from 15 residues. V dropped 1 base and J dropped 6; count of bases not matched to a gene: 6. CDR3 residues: CASSLVPGQGSEQYF. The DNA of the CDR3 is TGTGCCAGCAGCTTAGTTCCGGGACAGGGGAGCGAGCAGTACTTC.

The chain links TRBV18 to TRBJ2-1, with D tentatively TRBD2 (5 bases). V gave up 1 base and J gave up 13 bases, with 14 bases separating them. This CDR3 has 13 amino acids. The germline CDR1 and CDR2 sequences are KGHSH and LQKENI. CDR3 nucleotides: TGTGCCAGCTCACCACGCAATGACGGGAATCAGTTCTTC. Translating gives CASSPRNDGNQFF.

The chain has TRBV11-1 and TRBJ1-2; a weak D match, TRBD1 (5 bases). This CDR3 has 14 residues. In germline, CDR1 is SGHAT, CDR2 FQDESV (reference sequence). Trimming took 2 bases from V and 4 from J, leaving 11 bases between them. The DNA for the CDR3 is TGTGCCAGCAGCTTAAGGCGGGGGAGCTATGGCTACACCTTC. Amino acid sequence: CASSLRRGSYGYTF.

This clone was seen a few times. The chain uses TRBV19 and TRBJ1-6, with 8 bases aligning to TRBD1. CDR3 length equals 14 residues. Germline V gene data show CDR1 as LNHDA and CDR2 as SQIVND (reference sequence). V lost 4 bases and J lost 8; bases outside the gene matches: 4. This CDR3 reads CASSTTGEYSPLHF. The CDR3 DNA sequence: TGTGCCAGTAGTACGACAGGGGAGTATTCACCCCTCCACTTT.

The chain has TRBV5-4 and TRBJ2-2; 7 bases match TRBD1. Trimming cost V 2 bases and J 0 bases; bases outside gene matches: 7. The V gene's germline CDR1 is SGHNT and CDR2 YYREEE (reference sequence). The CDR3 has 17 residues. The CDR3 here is CASSLRTGPANTGELFF. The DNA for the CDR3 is TGTGCCAGCAGCTTACGGACAGGTCCAGCGAACACCGGGGAGCTGTTTTTT.

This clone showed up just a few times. The CDR3 loop reads CAIRTTENTEAFF. CDR3 nucleotides: TGTGCCATCAGAACAACCGAGAACACTGAAGCTTTCTTT. The chain carries TRBV10-3 and TRBJ1-1, with D uncertain. This CDR3 contains 13 residues. The germline V and J ends were trimmed by 6 bases and 1 base, with 9 bases remaining between them. Germline values: CDR1 ENHRY, CDR2 SYGVKD.

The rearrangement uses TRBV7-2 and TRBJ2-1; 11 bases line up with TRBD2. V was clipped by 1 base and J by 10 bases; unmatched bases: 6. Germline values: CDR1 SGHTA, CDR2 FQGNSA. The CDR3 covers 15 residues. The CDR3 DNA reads TGTGCCAGCAGCTTAGAAACTAGCGGGGGTAGGGAGCAGTTCTTC. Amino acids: CASSLETSGGREQFF. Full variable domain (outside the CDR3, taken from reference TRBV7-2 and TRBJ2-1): GAGVSQSPSNKVTEKGKDVELRCDPISGHTALYWYRQSLGQGLEFLIYFQGNSAPDKSGLPSDRFSAERTGGSVSTLTIQRTQQEDSAVYLCASSLETSGGREQFFGPGTRLTVL.

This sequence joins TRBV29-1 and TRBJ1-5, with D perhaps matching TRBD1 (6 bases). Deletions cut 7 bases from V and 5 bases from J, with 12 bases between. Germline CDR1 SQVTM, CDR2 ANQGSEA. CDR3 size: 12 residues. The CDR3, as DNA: TGCAGCGCTGGGGACATTTATCAGCCCCAGCATTTT. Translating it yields CSAGDIYQPQHF.

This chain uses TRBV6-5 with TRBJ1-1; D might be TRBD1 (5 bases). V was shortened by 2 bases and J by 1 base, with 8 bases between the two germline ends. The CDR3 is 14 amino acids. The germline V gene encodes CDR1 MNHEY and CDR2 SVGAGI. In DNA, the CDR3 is TGTGCCAGCAGTTACCGGGGGAGGAACACTGAAGCTTTCTTT. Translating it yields CASSYRGRNTEAFF.

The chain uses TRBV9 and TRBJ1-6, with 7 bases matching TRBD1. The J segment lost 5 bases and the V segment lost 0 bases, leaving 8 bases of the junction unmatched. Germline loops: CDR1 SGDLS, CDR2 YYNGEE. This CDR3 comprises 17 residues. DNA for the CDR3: TGTGCCAGCAGCGTAGGGCAGGGGGTTAGGGATAATTCACCCCTCCACTTT. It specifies CASSVGQGVRDNSPLHF.

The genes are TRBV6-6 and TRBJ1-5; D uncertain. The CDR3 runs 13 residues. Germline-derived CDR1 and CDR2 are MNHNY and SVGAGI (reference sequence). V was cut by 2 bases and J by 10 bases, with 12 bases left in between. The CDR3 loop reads CASSYLTVIPQHF. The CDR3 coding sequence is TGTGCCAGCAGTTACCTTACTGTTATCCCCCAGCATTTT.

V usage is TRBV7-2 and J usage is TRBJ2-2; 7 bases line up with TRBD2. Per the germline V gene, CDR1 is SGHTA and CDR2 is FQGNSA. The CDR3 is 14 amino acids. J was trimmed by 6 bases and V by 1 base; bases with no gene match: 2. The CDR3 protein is CASSLVGGAGELFF. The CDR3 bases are TGTGCCAGCAGCTTAGTTGGGGGGGCCGGGGAGCTGTTTTTT.

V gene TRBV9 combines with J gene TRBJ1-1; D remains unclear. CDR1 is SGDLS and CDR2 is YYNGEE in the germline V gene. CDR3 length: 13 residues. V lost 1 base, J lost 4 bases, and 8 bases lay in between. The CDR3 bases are TGTGCCAGCAGCGTAAGAGGTTTCACTGAAGCTTTCTTT. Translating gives CASSVRGFTEAFF.

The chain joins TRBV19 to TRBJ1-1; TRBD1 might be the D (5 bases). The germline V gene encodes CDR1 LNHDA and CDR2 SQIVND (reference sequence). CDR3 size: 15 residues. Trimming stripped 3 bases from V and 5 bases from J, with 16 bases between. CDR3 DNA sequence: TGTGCCAGTAGTATTTTGGGGCCTGACGGGACTGAAGCTTTCTTT. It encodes CASSILGPDGTEAFF.

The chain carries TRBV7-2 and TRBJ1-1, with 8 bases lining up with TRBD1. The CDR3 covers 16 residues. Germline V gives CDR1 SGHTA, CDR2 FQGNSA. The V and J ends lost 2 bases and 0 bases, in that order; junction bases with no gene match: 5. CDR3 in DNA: TGTGCCAGCAGCTTAACCGGACAGGGCTTGAACACTGAAGCTTTCTTT. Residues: CASSLTGQGLNTEAFF.

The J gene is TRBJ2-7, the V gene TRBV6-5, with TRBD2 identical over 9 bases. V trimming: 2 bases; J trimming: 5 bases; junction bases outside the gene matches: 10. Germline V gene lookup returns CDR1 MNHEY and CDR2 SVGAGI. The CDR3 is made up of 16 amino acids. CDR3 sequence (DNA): TGTGCCAGCAGTTACAGGGGCGGGGGGGTTTGGGACGAGCAGTACTTC. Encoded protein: CASSYRGGGVWDEQYF.

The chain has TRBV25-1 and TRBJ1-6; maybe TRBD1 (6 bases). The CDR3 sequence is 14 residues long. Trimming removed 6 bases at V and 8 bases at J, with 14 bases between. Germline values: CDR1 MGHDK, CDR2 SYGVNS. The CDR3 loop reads CASSSTGSDSPLHF. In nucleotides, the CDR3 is TGTGCCAGCAGCTCGACAGGTTCAGATTCACCCCTCCACTTT.

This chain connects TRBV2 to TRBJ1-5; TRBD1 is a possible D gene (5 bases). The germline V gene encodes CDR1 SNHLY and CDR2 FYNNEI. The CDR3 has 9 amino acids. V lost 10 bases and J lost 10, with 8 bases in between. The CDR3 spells CATGEPQHF. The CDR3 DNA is TGTGCCACGGGGGAACCCCAGCATTTT.

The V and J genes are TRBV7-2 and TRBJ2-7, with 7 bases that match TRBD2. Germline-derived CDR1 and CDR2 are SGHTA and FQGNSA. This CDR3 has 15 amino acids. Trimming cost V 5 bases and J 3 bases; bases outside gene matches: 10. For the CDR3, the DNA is TGTGCCAGCAGCCCCTCCAGCGGGGACTTCTACGAGCAGTACTTC. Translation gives CASSPSSGDFYEQYF.

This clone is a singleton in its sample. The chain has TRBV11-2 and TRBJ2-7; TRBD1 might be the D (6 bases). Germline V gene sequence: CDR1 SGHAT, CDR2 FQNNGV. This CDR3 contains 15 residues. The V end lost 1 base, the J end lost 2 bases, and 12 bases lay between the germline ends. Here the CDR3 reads CASSLGFGQTYEQYF. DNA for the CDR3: TGTGCCAGCAGCTTAGGTTTCGGACAGACCTACGAGCAGTACTTC. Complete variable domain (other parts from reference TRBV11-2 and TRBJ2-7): EAGVAQSPRYKIIEKRQSVAFWCNPISGHATLYWYQQILGQGPKLLIQFQNNGVVDDSQLPKDRFSAERLKGVDSTLKIQPAKLEDSAVYLCASSLGFGQTYEQYFGPGTRLTVT.

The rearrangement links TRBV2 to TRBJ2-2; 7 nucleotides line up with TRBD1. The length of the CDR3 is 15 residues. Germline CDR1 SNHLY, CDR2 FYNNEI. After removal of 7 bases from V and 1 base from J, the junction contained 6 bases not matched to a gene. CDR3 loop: CASTLDRLNTGELFF. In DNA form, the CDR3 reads TGTGCCAGCACCCTGGACAGGCTGAACACCGGGGAGCTGTTTTTT.

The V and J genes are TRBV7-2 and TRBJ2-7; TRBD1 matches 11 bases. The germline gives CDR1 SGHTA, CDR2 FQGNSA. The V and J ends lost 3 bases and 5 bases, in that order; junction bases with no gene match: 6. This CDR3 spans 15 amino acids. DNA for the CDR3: TGTGCCAGCAGCTTTAAGGGACAGGGGGAACACGAGCAGTACTTC. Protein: CASSFKGQGEHEQYF.

The CDR3 spells CASSGRGRNTEAFF. DNA of the CDR3: TGCGCCAGCAGCGGCAGGGGACGGAACACTGAAGCTTTCTTT. V is TRBV5-1 and J is TRBJ1-1, with a possible D match to TRBD1 (6 bases). The germline CDR1 and CDR2 sequences are SGHRS and YFSETQ. V was cut by 4 bases and J by 1 base, with 11 bases left in between. The length of the CDR3 is 14 residues.

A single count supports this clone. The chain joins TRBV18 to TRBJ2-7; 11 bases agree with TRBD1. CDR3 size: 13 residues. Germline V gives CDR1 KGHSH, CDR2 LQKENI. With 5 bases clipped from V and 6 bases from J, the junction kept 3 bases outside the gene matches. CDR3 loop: CASSVGTGGEQYF. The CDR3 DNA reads TGTGCCAGCTCAGTCGGGACAGGGGGCGAGCAGTACTTC.